What follows is one T cell receptor (beta chain) and its context. Its target antigen remains unknown. No base quality values were provided; no much bigger clone lies one nucleotide off. The time point tag for this specimen amounts to: longitudinal time-point 1 (baseline). For the unsorted PBMC libraries, 2 million PBMCs were stored in RNAlater at -80 degrees C until RNA extraction and were used to generate the libraries. Peripheral blood underwent Ficoll-Hypaque density gradient centrifugation to isolate PBMCs, which were then cryopreserved in liquid nitrogen. The sample originates from a study of neurological immune-mediated disorders (dated by TCRdb to between 2019 and 2020). Background on the whole study: Peripheral blood TCR-beta repertoires from HTLV-I-associated myelopathy (HAM/TSP) patients, multiple sclerosis patients and healthy controls were compared by UMI-based sequencing. The roughly 100 TCR-beta libraries included longitudinal samples, technical triplicates and paired sorted CD4+ and CD8+ T-cell subsets alongside PBMC samples. Longitudinal HAM/TSP and healthy donors had 3 time-points each (about 3-45 month intervals). The cohort was made up of about 68 subjects, consisting of some 15 HAM/TSP patients, approximately 35 multiple sclerosis patients and approximately 20 healthy controls. General findings and caveats noted by the study authors: No identical CDR3 amino acid sequences were shared among expanded clones across subjects, suggesting private TCR-beta repertoires in all groups. TCR clonal expansion was greatest in HAM/TSP patients and smallest in MS patients, who ranked below even healthy controls.

The junction carries 18 bases between V and J, which are trimmed by 7 bases and 11 bases respectively. The CDR3 starts with the cysteine, ends with the phenylalanine, and has 13 residues. Only the CDR3 region is kept as DNA, spanning 39 bases read in frame from base 1. Per the germline V gene (reference sequence), MNHNY is the CDR1 and SVGAGI is the CDR2. cDNA synthesis used template-switch 5'RACE with a primer carrying a 10-nucleotide random unique molecular identifier tagging each TCR transcript. Over 190 million TCR-beta sequences, covering 15-18 subjects, were produced in each sequencing run. The RNeasy kit was used to extract total RNA. The KAPA Real-time Library Amplification kit was used to amplify TCR-beta VDJ regions with primers for the TCR constant region and the 5'RACE anchor. Sample indexes and Illumina adaptors were added in a first PCR, and a second PCR then increased library yield. After Ampure bead purification, the TCR product of roughly 650 bp was size-selected on a 2% E-gel SizeSelection system. Before pooling, library quality was checked on a Bioanalyzer, concentration was measured with Qubit, and libraries were quantified with the Kapa Library Quantification kit. An Illumina HiSeq 2500 sequenced the libraries paired-end 2 x 150 bp. To increase sequence diversity, about 23-30% phiX was spiked into each library pool. The study's processing was this. The quality-filtered reads were processed with the UMI-based MiGEC pipeline, whose error correction step removed more than 85% of the raw TCR sequences. VDJ genes were aligned to IMGT germline references, and each clonotype was defined by a unique CDR3 amino acid sequence together with V-J genes. Clonal expansion, Shannon diversity, and CDR3 relatedness (CalcPairwiseDistances, ClusterSamples) were evaluated with VDJtools, and phylogenetic trees were built with CLCbio workbench. A clone was classed as expanded if it had 8 or more unique UMIs, a cutoff based on coefficient-of-variation modelling across technical triplicates. TCRdb ran its own pipeline on the public reads, namely fastp trimming at Q25 and MiXCR clone calling, and kept in-frame beta chains. Rows merge per CDR3 protein into single entries with the most common DNA and genes. These V and J calls derive from TCRdb rather than the authors' analysis. The sample records tens of thousands of distinct CDR3 sequences, approximately 15% of which are singletons. Of the sample, 4.6% falls within the top ten clones.

The sequenced material came from PBMCs. This sequence originates from a female donor with HTLV-1-associated myelopathy (HAM/TSP). The chain uses TRBV6-6 and TRBJ1-5; TRBD1 is perhaps the D gene, given 6 matching bases. The encoded CDR3 is CASTLGGPPAQHF. At the DNA level, the sequence is TGTGCCAGCACTCTAGGGGGTCCCCCGGCCCAGCATTTT.